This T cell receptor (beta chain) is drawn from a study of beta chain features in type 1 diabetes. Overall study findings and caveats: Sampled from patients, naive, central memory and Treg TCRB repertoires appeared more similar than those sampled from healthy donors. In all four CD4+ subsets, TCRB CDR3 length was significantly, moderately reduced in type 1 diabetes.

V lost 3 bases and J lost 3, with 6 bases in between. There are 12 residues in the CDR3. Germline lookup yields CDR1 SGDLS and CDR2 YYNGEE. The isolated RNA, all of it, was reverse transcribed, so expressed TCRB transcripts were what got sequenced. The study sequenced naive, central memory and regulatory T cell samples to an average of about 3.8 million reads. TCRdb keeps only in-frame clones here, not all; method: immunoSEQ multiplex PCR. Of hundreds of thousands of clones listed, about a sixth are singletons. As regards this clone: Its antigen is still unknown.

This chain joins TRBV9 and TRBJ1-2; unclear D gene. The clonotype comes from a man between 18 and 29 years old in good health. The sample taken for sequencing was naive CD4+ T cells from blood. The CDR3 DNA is TGTGCCAGCAGCGAGGGCTACTATGGCTACACCTTC. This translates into CASSEGYYGYTF.